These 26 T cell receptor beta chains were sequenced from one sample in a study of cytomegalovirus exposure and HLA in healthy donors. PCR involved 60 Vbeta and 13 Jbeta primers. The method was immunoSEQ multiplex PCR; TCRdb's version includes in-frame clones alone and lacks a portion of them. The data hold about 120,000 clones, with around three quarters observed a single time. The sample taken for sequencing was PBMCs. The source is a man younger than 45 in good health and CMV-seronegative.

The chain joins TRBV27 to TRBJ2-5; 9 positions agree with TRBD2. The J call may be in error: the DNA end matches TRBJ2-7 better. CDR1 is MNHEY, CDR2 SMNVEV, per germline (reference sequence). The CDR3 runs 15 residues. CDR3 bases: TGTGCCAGCAGTCTGATTAGCGGGAGTAGATACGAGCAGTACTTC. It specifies CASSLISGSRYEQYF.

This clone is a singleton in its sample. The CDR3 region has the DNA TGTGCCAGCAGCCACGGACAGGGGGCATACGAGCAGTACTTC. Amino acid sequence: CASSHGQGAYEQYF. The rearrangement joins TRBV13 to TRBJ2-7, with 11 nucleotides matching TRBD1. Germline V lookup: CDR1 PRHDT, CDR2 FYEKMQ (reference sequence). The length of the CDR3 is 14 residues. Trimming removed 5 bases from V and 4 bases from J; junction bases left unmatched: 4.

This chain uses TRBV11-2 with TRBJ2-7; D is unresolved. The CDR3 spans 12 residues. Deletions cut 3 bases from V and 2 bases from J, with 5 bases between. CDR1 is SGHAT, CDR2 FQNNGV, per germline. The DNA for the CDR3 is TGTGCCAGCAGCTTTATTACCTACGAGCAGTACTTC. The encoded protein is CASSFITYEQYF.

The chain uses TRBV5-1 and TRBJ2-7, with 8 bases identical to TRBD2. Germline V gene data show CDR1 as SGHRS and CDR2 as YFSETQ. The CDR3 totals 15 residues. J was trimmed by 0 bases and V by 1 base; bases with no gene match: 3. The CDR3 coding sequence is TGCGCCAGCAGCTTGAGCGGGAGCCCCTCCTACGAGCAGTACTTC. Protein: CASSLSGSPSYEQYF. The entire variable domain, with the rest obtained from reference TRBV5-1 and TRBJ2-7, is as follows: KAGVTQTPRYLIKTRGQQVTLSCSPISGHRSVSWYQQTPGQGLQFLFEYFSETQRNKGNFPGRFSGRQFSNSRSEMNVSTLELGDSALYLCASSLSGSPSYEQYFGPGTRLTVT.

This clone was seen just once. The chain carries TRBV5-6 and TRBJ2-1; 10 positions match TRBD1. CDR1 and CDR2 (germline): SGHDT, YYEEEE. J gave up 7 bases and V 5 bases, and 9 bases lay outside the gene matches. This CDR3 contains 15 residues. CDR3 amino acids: CASRVGQGGRNEQFF. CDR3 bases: TGTGCCAGCAGGGTCGGACAGGGGGGAAGGAATGAGCAGTTCTTC. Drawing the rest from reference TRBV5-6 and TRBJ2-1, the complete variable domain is DAGVTQSPTHLIKTRGQQVTLRCSPKSGHDTVSWYQQALGQGPQFIFQYYEEEERQRGNFPDRFSGHQFPNYSSELNVNALLLGDSALYLCASRVGQGGRNEQFFGPGTRLTVL.

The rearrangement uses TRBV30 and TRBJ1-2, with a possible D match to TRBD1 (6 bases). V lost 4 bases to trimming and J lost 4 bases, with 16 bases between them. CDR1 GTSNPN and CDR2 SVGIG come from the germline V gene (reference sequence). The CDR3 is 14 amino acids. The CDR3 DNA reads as TGTGCCTGGAAGCAGGGGTCTGGGGTCTATGGCTACACCTTC. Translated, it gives CAWKQGSGVYGYTF.

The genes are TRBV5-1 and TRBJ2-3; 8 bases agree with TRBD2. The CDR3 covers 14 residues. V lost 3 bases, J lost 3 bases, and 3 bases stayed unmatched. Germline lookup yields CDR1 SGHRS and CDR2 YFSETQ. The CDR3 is CASSYSGGTDTQYF. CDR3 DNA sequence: TGCGCCAGCAGCTACTCGGGAGGGACAGATACGCAGTATTTT.

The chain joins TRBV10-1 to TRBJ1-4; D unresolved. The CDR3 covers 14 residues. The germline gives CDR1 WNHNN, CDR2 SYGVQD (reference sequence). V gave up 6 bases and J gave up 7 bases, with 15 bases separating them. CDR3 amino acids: CASSPGRFGEKLFF. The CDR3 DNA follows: TGCGCCAGCAGCCCCGGGAGGTTCGGTGAAAAACTGTTTTTT.

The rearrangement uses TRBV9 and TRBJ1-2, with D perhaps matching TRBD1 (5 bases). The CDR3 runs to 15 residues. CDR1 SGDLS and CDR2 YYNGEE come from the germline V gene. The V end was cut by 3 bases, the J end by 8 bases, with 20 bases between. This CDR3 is CASSGEGRAVGGYTF. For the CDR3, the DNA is TGTGCCAGCAGCGGGGAGGGGCGGGCCGTAGGCGGCTACACCTTC.

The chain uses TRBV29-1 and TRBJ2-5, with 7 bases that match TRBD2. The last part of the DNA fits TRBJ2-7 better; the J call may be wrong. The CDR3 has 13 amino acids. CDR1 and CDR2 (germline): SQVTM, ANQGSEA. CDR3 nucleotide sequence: TGCAGCGTTGAGAGGCGGGAGTCTGGCGAGCAGTACTTC. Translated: CSVERRESGEQYF.

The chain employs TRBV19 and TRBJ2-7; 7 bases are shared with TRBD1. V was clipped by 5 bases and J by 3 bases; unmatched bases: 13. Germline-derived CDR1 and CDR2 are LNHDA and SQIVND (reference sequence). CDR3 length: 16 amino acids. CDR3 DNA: TGTGCCAGTAGTGGTTATCCGGGACAGATACTCTACGAGCAGTACTTC. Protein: CASSGYPGQILYEQYF.

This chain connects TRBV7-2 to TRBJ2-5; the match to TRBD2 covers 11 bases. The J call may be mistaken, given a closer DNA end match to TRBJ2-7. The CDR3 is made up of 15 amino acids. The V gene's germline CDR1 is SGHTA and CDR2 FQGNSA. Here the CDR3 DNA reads TGTGCCAGCAGTCAAACTAGCGGGAGTGCTTACGAGCAGTACTTC. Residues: CASSQTSGSAYEQYF.

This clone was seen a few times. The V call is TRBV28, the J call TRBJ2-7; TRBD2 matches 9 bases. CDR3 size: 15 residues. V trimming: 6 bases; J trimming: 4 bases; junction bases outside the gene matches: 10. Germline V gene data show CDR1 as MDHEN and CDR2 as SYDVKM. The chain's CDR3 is CASSTGTSISYEQYF. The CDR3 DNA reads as TGTGCCAGCAGCACCGGGACTAGCATAAGTTACGAGCAGTACTTC.

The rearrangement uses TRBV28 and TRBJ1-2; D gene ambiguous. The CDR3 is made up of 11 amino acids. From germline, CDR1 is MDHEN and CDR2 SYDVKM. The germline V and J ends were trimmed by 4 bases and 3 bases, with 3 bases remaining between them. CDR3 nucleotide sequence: TGTGCCAGCAGTTCGGACTATGGCTACACCTTC. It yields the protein CASSSDYGYTF.

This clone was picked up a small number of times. The CDR3 bases are TGTGCCAGCAGGCTAAGCGGAGGGACTAGCGGGAGAAGGGCTGGGGCCAACGTCCTGACTTTC. Translated, it gives CASRLSGGTSGRRAGANVLTF. The chain employs TRBV21-1 and TRBJ2-6; the tabulated D call, TRBD2, remains unverified against the DNA. TRBV21-1 is deemed a pseudogene. This CDR3 contains 21 residues.

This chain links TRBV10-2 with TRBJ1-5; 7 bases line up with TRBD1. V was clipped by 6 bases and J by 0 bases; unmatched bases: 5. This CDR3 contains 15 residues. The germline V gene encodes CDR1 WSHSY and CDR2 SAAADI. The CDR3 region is CASSPTGTSNQPQHF. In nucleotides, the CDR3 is TGCGCCAGCAGCCCGACAGGGACTAGCAATCAGCCCCAGCATTTT.

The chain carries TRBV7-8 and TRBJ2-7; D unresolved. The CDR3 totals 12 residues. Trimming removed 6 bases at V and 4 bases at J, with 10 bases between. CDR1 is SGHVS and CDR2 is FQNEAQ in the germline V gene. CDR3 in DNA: TGTGCCAGCAGTCGCGTTACTTACGAGCAGTACTTC. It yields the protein CASSRVTYEQYF.

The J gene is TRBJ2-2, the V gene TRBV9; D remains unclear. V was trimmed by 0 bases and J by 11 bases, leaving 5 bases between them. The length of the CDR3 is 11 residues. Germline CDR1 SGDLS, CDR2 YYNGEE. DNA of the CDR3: TGTGCCAGCAGCGTAGCAGGCGAGCTGTTTTTT. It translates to CASSVAGELFF.

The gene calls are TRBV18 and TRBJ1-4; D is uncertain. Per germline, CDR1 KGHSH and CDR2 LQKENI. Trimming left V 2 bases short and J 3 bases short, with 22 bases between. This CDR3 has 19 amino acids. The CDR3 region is CASSPNFFTAFKPNEKLFF. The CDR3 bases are TGTGCCAGCTCACCAAACTTTTTCACAGCCTTTAAGCCTAATGAAAAACTGTTTTTT.

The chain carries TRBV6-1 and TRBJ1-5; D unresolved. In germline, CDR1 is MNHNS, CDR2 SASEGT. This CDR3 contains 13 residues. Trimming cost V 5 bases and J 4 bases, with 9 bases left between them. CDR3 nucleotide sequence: TGTGCCAGCAGTTCGGTTGCAAATCAGCCCCAGCATTTT. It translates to CASSSVANQPQHF.

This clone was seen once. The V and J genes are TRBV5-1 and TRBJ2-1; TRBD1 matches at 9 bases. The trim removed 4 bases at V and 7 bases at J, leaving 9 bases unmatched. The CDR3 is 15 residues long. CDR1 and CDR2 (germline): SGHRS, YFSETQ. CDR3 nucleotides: TGCGCCAGCAGCGCCCGACAGGGGGTTTTGAATGAGCAGTTCTTC. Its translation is CASSARQGVLNEQFF.

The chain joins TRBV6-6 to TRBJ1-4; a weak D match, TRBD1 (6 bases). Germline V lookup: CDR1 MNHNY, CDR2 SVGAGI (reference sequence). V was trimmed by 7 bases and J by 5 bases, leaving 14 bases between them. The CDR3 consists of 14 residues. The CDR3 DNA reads TGTGCCAGCACCCCTTGGGGGCTGAATGAAAAACTGTTTTTT. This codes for CASTPWGLNEKLFF.

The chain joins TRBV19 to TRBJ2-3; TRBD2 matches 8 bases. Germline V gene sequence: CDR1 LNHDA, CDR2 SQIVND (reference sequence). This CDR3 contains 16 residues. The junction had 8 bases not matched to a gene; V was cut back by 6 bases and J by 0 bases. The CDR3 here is CASRDYSGASTDTQYF. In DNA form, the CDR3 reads TGTGCCAGTAGAGACTATAGCGGGGCTAGCACAGATACGCAGTATTTT.

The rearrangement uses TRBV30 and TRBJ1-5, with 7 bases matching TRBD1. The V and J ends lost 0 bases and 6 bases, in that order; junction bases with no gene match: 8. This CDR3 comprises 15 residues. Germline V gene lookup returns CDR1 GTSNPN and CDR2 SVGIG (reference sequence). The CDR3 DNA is TGTGCCTGGAGTGTAGGGGGCAGGGGAGGTCAGCCCCAGCATTTT. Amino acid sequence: CAWSVGGRGGQPQHF. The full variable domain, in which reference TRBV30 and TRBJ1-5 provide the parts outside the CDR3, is SQTIHQWPATLVQPVGSPLSLECTVEGTSNPNLYWYRQAAGRGLQLLFYSVGIGQISSEVPQNLSASRPQDRQFILSSKKLLLSDSGFYLCAWSVGGRGGQPQHFGDGTRLSIL.

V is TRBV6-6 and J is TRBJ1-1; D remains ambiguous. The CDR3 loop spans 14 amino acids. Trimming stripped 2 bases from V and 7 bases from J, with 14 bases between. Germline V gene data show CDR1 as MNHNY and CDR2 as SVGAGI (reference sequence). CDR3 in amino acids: CASSYGSSGSEAFF. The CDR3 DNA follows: TGTGCCAGCAGTTACGGTTCGTCGGGGAGTGAAGCTTTCTTT.

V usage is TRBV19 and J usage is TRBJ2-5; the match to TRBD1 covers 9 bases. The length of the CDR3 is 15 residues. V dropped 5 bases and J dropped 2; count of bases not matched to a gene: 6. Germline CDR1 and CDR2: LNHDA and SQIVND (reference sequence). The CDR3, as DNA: TGTGCCAGTAGTGGGGGACAGGGTGGGCAAGAGACCCAGTACTTC. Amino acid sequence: CASSGGQGGQETQYF.